Sequencing of this T cell receptor (beta chain) was carried out in a study of CD8 T cells in ankylosing spondylitis. This clonotype was detected a few times. Its antigen is undetermined. CDR1 and CDR2 from the germline V gene are SEHNR and FQNEAQ (reference sequence). CDR3 size: 16 residues. V dropped 4 bases and J dropped 6; count of bases not matched to a gene: 14. Findings and caveats of the study: Reportedly, matched ankylosing spondylitis synovial fluid was significantly enriched for disease-linked clones. Previous work reported some of these motif variants in the synovial fluid and blood of reactive arthritis. What appeared characteristic of ankylosing spondylitis blood was a TCR beta motif of 7 or 8 highly homologous variants.

Using quantitative 5'-RACE with molecular barcodes, the authors made TCR beta libraries. TCRdb re-called the 5' RACE reads with MiXCR, one entry per CDR3 protein. The sample consists of about 200,000 distinct CDR3 sequences, 9.5% to 15% of them appearing once. Sequencing used blood, either unsorted or a sorted T cell fraction (not recorded which). This receptor was obtained from a male donor with ankylosing spondylitis or in good health (not recorded which). The chain couples TRBV7-9 to TRBJ1-1, with 7 bases identical to TRBD1. The CDR3 reads CASSSNRGSQVAEAFF. In DNA form, the CDR3 reads TGTGCCAGCAGCTCAAACAGGGGATCCCAGGTGGCTGAAGCTTTCTTT.